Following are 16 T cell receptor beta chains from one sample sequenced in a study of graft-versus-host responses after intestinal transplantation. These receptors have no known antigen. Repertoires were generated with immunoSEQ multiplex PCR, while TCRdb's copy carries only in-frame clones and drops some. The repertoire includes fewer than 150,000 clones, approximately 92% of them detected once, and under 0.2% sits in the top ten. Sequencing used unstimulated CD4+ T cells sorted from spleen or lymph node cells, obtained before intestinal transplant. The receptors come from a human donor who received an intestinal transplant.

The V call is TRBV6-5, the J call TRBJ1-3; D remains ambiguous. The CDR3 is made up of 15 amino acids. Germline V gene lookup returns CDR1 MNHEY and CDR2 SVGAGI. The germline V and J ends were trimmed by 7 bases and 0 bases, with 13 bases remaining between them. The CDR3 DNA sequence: TGTGCCAGCACTAAAAATCAGGTCTCTGGAAACACCATATATTTT. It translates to CASTKNQVSGNTIYF.

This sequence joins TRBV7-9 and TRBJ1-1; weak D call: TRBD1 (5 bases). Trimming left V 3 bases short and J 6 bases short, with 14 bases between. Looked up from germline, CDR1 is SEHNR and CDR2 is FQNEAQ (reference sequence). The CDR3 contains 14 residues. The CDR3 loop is CASSFPPRGAEAFF. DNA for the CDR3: TGTGCCAGCAGCTTTCCCCCCCGGGGCGCTGAAGCTTTCTTT.

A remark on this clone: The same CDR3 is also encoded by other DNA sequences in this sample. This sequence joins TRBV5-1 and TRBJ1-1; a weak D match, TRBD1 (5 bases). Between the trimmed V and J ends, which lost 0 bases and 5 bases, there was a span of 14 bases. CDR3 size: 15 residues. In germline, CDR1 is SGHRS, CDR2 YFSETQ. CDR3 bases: TGCGCCAGCAGCTTGGGGGGGGGATTGGGAACTGAAGCTTTCTTT. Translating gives CASSLGGGLGTEAFF.

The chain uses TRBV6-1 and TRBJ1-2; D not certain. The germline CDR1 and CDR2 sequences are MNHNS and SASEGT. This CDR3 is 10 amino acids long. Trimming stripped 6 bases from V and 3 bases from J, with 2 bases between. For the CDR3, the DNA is TGTGCCAGCAGCGACTATGGCTACACCTTC. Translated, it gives CASSDYGYTF.

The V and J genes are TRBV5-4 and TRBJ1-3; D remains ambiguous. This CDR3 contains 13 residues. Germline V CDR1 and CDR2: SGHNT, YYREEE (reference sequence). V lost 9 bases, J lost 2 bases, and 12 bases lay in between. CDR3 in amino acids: CATGSVAGNTIYF. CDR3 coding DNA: TGTGCCACGGGGTCGGTGGCTGGAAACACCATATATTTT.

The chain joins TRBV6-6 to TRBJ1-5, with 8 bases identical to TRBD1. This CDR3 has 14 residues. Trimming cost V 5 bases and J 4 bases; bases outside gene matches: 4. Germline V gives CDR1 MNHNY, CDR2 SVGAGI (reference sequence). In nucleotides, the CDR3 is TGTGCCAGCAGTGATCGACAGGGGAATCAGCCCCAGCATTTT. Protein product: CASSDRQGNQPQHF.

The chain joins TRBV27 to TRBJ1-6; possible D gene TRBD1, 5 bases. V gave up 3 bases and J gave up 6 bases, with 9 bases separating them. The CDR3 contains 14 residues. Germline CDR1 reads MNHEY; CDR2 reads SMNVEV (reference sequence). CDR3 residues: CASSFIQVNSPLHF. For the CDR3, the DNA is TGTGCCAGCAGTTTTATACAGGTTAATTCACCCCTCCACTTT.

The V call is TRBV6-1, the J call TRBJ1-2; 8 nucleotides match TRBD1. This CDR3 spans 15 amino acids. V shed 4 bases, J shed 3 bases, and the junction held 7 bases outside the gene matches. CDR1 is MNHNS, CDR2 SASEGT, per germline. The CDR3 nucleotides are TGTGCCAGCAGTGGATCAGGACAGGGATACTATGGCTACACCTTC. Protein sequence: CASSGSGQGYYGYTF.

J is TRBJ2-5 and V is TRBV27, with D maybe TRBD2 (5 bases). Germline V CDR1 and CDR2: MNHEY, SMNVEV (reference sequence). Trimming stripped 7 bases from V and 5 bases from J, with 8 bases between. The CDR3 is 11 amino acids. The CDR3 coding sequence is TGTGCCAGCACCCGAGGGGAGACCCAGTACTTC. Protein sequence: CASTRGETQYF.

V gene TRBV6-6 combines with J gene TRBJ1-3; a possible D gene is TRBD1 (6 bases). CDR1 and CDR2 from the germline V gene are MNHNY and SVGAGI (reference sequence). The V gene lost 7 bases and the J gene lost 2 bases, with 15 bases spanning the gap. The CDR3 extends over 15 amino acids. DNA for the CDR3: TGTGCCAGCACCTACCGGACAGAAACTGGAAACACCATATATTTT. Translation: CASTYRTETGNTIYF.

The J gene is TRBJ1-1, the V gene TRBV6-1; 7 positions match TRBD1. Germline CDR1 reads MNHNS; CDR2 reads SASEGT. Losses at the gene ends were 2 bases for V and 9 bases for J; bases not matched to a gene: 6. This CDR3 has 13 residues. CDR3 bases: TGTGCCAGCAGTGAAAGCGACAGGGCCAAAGCTTTCTTT. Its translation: CASSESDRAKAFF.

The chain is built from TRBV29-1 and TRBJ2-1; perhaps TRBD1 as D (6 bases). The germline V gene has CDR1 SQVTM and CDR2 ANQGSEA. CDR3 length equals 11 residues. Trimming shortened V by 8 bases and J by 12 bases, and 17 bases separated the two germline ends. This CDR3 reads CSCKFGGPQFF. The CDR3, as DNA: TGCAGCTGTAAATTTGGGGGCCCGCAGTTCTTC.

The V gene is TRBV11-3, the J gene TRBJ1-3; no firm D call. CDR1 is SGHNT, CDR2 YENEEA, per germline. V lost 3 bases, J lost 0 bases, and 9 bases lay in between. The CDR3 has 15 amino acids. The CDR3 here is CASSFAWNSGNTIYF. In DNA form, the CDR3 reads TGTGCCAGCAGCTTTGCGTGGAACTCTGGAAACACCATATATTTT.

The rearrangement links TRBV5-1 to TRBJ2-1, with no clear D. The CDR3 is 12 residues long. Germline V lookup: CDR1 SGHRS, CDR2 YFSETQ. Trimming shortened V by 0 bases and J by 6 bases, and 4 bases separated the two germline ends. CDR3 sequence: CASSLVRNEQFF. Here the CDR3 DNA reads TGCGCCAGCAGCTTGGTGCGCAATGAGCAGTTCTTC.

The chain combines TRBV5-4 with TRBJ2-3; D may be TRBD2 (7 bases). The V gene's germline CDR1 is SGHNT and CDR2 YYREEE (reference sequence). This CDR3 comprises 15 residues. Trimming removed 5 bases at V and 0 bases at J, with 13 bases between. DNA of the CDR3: TGTGCCAGCAGTACCGGGGGGCCTAGCACAGATACGCAGTATTTT. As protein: CASSTGGPSTDTQYF.

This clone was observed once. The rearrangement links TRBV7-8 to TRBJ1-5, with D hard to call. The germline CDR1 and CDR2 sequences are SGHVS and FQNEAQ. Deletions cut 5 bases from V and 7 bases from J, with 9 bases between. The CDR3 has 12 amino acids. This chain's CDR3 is CASSPQSQPQHF. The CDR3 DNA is TGTGCCAGCAGCCCCCAGTCCCAGCCCCAGCATTTT.